A selection of T cell receptor beta chains follows, all from one sample in a study of T cells in Graves' hyperthyroidism and ophthalmopathy. TCRdb re-analysed the multiplex PCR reads in MiXCR, keeping a single row per CDR3 protein. The table has under 300,000 distinct CDR3 sequences, about an eighth seen once. The sample taken for sequencing was blood. The receptor source for this set is a woman aged 40-49 years with Graves' hyperthyroidism. CDR3s include the opening cysteine and the closing phenylalanine or tryptophan. Each record gives: D gene, J gene, V gene, clone size, CDR3 protein, CDR3 DNA. The D gene is left open where the match is weak. Not all rows give a size; the values are once, few, many and, for expanded clones, a class.

TRBD1 TRBJ1-2 TRBV3-1 many CASSQEGQGRGYTF TGTGCCAGCAGCCAAGAAGGACAGGGAAGGGGCTACACCTTC
. TRBJ2-5 TRBV11-3 many CASSLSSDSGETQYF TGTGCCAGCAGCCTCTCCAGCGATTCAGGGGAGACCCAGTACTTC
TRBD2 TRBJ2-1 TRBV12-3/TRBV12-4 . CASRPGTSGRFSSYNEQFF TGTGCCAGCCGCCCGGGGACTAGCGGCCGATTCAGCTCCTACAATGAGCAGTTCTTC
. TRBJ1-6 TRBV28 many CASSLGGLRSPLHF TGTGCCAGCAGTTTAGGGGGGTTGCGTTCACCCCTCCACTTT
. TRBJ1-1 TRBV6-2/TRBV6-3 many CASMTLGNTEAFF TGTGCCAGCATGACACTTGGGAACACTGAAGCTTTCTTT
TRBD1 TRBJ1-2 TRBV6-1 few CASSETGSPNYGYTF TGTGCCAGCAGTGAGACAGGGTCCCCTAACTATGGCTACACCTTC
. TRBJ1-5 TRBV27 many CASSPFESGNQPQHF TGTGCCAGCAGTCCCTTTGAAAGCGGCAATCAGCCCCAGCATTTT
. TRBJ1-1 TRBV7-9 many CASSLTAGNTEAFF TGTGCCAGCAGCTTAACCGCGGGGAACACTGAAGCTTTCTTT
. TRBJ1-2 TRBV3-1 many CASSQDRGGYTF TGTGCCAGCAGCCAAGATCGAGGTGGCTACACCTTC
TRBD2 TRBJ2-3 TRBV20-1 . CSASLAGADTQYF TGCAGTGCTAGCCTAGCGGGAGCAGATACGCAGTATTTT
. TRBJ1-5 TRBV5-6 . CASSTGPGQPQHF TGTGCCAGCAGCACAGGGCCTGGTCAGCCCCAGCATTTT
TRBD1 TRBJ1-2 TRBV20-1 few CSALGQDYGYTF TGCAGTGCCCTGGGACAGGACTATGGCTACACCTTC
TRBD2 TRBJ2-1 TRBV14 few CASSQGVAGGQQFF TGTGCCAGCAGCCAAGGGGTAGCGGGAGGGCAGCAGTTCTTC
. TRBJ2-3 TRBV5-6 . CASSYESTQYF TGTGCCAGCAGCTACGAAAGTACGCAGTATTTT
TRBD2 TRBJ2-1 TRBV29-1 . CSAVPGLAVYEFF TGCAGCGCAGTTCCGGGACTAGCGGTTTATGAGTTCTTC
TRBD2 TRBJ2-1 TRBV13 . CASSSILAGEANEQFF TGTGCCAGCAGCTCAATCCTAGCGGGAGAGGCGAATGAGCAGTTCTTC
TRBD1 TRBJ1-2 TRBV20-1 many CSARGPGTGDYGYTF TGCAGTGCTAGAGGTCCCGGGACAGGGGACTATGGCTACACCTTC
TRBD1 TRBJ1-5 TRBV28 many CASSSGQGNDQPQHF TGTGCCAGCAGTTCGGGACAGGGTAACGATCAGCCCCAGCATTTT
. TRBJ2-6 TRBV5-4 . CASTLSATGANVLTF TGTGCCAGCACCCTTAGTGCCACCGGGGCCAACGTCCTGACTTTC
TRBD1 TRBJ1-1 TRBV6-2/TRBV6-3 few CASSSGGGLYTEAFF TGTGCCAGCAGTTCAGGGGGGGGGCTTTACACTGAAGCTTTCTTT
TRBD2 TRBJ2-3 TRBV20-1 many CSARGGISTDTQYF TGCAGTGCTAGGGGGGGGATTTCCACAGATACGCAGTATTTT
TRBD2 TRBJ2-3 TRBV28 many CASSSNGLAGVSDTQYF TGTGCCAGCAGTTCCAACGGACTAGCGGGAGTATCAGATACGCAGTATTTT
TRBD1 TRBJ2-7 TRBV12-3/TRBV12-4 many CASSSWTGREQYF TGTGCCAGCAGTTCTTGGACAGGTAGGGAGCAGTACTTC
. TRBJ1-2 TRBV6-1 many CASFLGGGYTF TGTGCCAGCTTTCTTGGGGGAGGCTACACCTTC
. TRBJ1-2 TRBV28 . CASGGELAYGYTF TGTGCCAGCGGAGGGGAGTTGGCGTATGGCTACACCTTC
TRBD2 TRBJ2-1 TRBV3-1 few CASSPDTSGRANEQFF TGTGCCAGCAGCCCCGATACTAGCGGGAGGGCGAATGAGCAGTTCTTC
TRBD2 TRBJ2-5 TRBV2 many CASNTLGGGAETQYF TGTGCCAGCAATACTCTCGGGGGGGGGGCTGAGACCCAGTACTTC
. TRBJ2-5 TRBV29-1 many CSSRGGGETQYF TGCAGCAGCAGGGGGGGGGGAGAGACCCAGTACTTC
TRBD1 TRBJ1-5 TRBV20-1 many CSAGLTGTYRSNQPQHF TGCAGTGCTGGGCTGACAGGGACATATCGTAGCAATCAGCCCCAGCATTTT
. TRBJ2-3 TRBV19 . CASSQDSRTDTQYF TGTGCCAGTAGCCAGGACAGTCGGACAGATACGCAGTATTTT
TRBD2 TRBJ2-7 TRBV28 many CASSYPNIAGGVYEQYF TGTGCCAGCAGTTACCCAAACATAGCGGGAGGTGTGTACGAGCAGTACTTC
TRBD2 TRBJ2-1 TRBV2 many CASKLLAGVVYNEQFF TGTGCCAGCAAATTACTAGCGGGAGTTGTCTACAATGAGCAGTTCTTC
. TRBJ2-7 TRBV12-5 many CATSGGGRYEQYF TGTGCTACCTCAGGGGGGGGGCGTTACGAGCAGTACTTC
. TRBJ2-1 TRBV14 many CASSLGDMGNEQFF TGTGCCAGCAGCCTTGGGGACATGGGGAATGAGCAGTTCTTC
TRBD2 TRBJ2-7 TRBV5-8 many CASSLSVGTGGSEQYF TGTGCCAGCAGCTTGTCCGTCGGGACGGGAGGTAGCGAGCAGTACTTC
TRBD1 TRBJ2-3 TRBV11-2 many CASSLLGQGYTDTQYF TGTGCCAGCAGCTTATTAGGACAGGGTTACACAGATACGCAGTATTTT